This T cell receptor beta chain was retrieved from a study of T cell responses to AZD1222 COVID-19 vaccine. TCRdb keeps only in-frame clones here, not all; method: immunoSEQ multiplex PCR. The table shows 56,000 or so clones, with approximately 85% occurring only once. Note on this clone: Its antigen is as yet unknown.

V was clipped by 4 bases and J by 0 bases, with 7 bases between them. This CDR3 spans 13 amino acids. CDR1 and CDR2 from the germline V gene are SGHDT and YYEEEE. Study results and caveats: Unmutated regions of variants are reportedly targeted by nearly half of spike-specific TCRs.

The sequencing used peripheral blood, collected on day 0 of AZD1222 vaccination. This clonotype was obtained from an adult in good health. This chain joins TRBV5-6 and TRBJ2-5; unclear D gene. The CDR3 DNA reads TGTGCCAGCAGCCCCTTGTACCAAGAGACCCAGTACTTC. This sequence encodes CASSPLYQETQYF.